A single sample gave rise to the 15 T cell receptor beta chains below, sequenced in a study of cytomegalovirus exposure and HLA in healthy donors. The repertoire was sequenced with immunoSEQ multiplex PCR; TCRdb's copy has only in-frame clones and lacks some. The sample has roughly 150,000 clones, over 85% seen once. Sequenced input: PBMCs. The receptors stem from a young woman in good health and CMV-seropositive.

The V call is TRBV19, the J call TRBJ2-5, with a tentative D call TRBD2 (6 bases). Germline values: CDR1 LNHDA, CDR2 SQIVND (reference sequence). The V and J ends lost 8 bases and 7 bases respectively, with 17 bases between them. CDR3 size: 13 residues. Here the CDR3 DNA reads TGTGCCAGTCTCGACCCCACCGGGGGGACCCAGTACTTC. Residues: CASLDPTGGTQYF.

This chain uses TRBV28 with TRBJ1-2; D is unresolved. V lost 2 bases to trimming and J lost 5 bases, with 15 bases between them. CDR1 is MDHEN and CDR2 is SYDVKM in the germline V gene. The CDR3 sequence is 15 residues long. CDR3 bases: TGTGCCAGCAGTTTAAGATCCGGGATGCCTTATGGCTACACCTTC. This encodes CASSLRSGMPYGYTF.

The chain links TRBV11-1 to TRBJ2-5; D is ambiguous. The CDR3 extends over 15 amino acids. Germline values: CDR1 SGHAT, CDR2 FQDESV (reference sequence). The V and J ends lost 2 bases and 5 bases respectively, with 15 bases between them. The CDR3 loop reads CASSLFGPGKETQYF. The CDR3 DNA sequence: TGTGCCAGCAGCTTATTTGGGCCAGGAAAGGAGACCCAGTACTTC.

The chain employs TRBV19 and TRBJ1-1; the D is unclear. This CDR3 spans 16 amino acids. Germline V gene lookup returns CDR1 LNHDA and CDR2 SQIVND (reference sequence). V shed 6 bases and J shed 3 bases, with 20 bases lying between them. The CDR3 here is CASRGIVAEGDTEAFF. The CDR3 nucleotides read TGTGCCAGTAGGGGTATTGTGGCAGAAGGAGACACTGAAGCTTTCTTT.

The chain employs TRBV5-1 and TRBJ2-1, with 12 bases fitting TRBD2. Looked up from germline, CDR1 is SGHRS and CDR2 is YFSETQ. Trimming removed 1 base from V and 0 bases from J; junction bases left unmatched: 14. This CDR3 contains 21 residues. In DNA form, the CDR3 reads TGCGCCAGCAGCTTGTGGTGGCGAGGGACTAGCGGGCTAAGCTCCTACAATGAGCAGTTCTTC. It codes for CASSLWWRGTSGLSSYNEQFF.

The chain carries TRBV29-1 and TRBJ1-1, with D perhaps matching TRBD1 (5 bases). The CDR3 consists of 13 residues. In germline, CDR1 is SQVTM, CDR2 ANQGSEA. Trimming shortened V by 4 bases and J by 8 bases, and 17 bases separated the two germline ends. The CDR3 protein is CSVVRINRQEAFF. CDR3 bases: TGCAGCGTTGTAAGGATTAACAGGCAAGAAGCTTTCTTT.

The chain is built from TRBV5-6 and TRBJ2-7; possibly TRBD1 for D (5 bases). V was pared by 0 bases and J by 6 bases, with 13 bases between. Germline lookup yields CDR1 SGHDT and CDR2 YYEEEE. The CDR3 covers 14 residues. Here the CDR3 reads CASSLGIGASEQYF. The CDR3 region has the DNA TGTGCCAGCAGCTTGGGCATAGGGGCAAGCGAGCAGTACTTC. Full variable domain (rest looked up from reference TRBV5-6 and TRBJ2-7): DAGVTQSPTHLIKTRGQQVTLRCSPKSGHDTVSWYQQALGQGPQFIFQYYEEEERQRGNFPDRFSGHQFPNYSSELNVNALLLGDSALYLCASSLGIGASEQYFGPGTRLTVT.

This chain joins TRBV9 and TRBJ2-7; 10 bases agree with TRBD2. Trimming at V came to 5 bases and at J to 5 bases, leaving 7 bases not matched to a gene. Germline V gives CDR1 SGDLS, CDR2 YYNGEE. This CDR3 contains 14 residues. CDR3 nucleotide sequence: TGTGCCAGCAGTCGTAGCGGGGGGACCCACGAGCAGTACTTC. Encoded protein: CASSRSGGTHEQYF.

CDR3 amino acids: CASSFSGGPSGEQYF. CDR3 coding DNA: TGTGCCAGCAGTTTTTCAGGGGGCCCTTCGGGGGAGCAGTACTTC. This sequence joins TRBV27 and TRBJ2-7, with 8 bases matching TRBD1. The CDR3 loop spans 15 amino acids. CDR1 is MNHEY, CDR2 SMNVEV, per germline (reference sequence). V shed 3 bases and J 7 bases; nucleotides not matched to a gene: 11.

The rearrangement joins TRBV7-9 to TRBJ1-3; D is ambiguous. The germline V gene encodes CDR1 SEHNR and CDR2 FQNEAQ (reference sequence). The CDR3 is 14 residues long. Trimming removed 7 bases from V and 6 bases from J, with 16 bases in between. This CDR3 is CASTQSPPINTIYF. The CDR3 DNA follows: TGTGCCAGCACGCAAAGCCCCCCAATAAACACCATATATTTT.

This chain uses TRBV30 with TRBJ2-1, with 8 bases fitting TRBD2. This CDR3 comprises 15 residues. Germline assignment: CDR1 GTSNPN and CDR2 SVGIG (reference sequence). The ends lost 7 bases at V and 4 bases at J; junction bases unmatched: 12. For the CDR3, the DNA is TGTGCCTTCGCGTCGGGGACTAGTATATACAATGAGCAGTTCTTC. Translation: CAFASGTSIYNEQFF.

V gene TRBV6-1 combines with J gene TRBJ1-5, with TRBD1 matching over 9 bases. Unmatched junction bases numbered 2, after V lost 1 base and J lost 1 base. The germline CDR1 and CDR2 sequences are MNHNS and SASEGT. CDR3 length equals 16 residues. CDR3 protein: CASSEGGTGSNQPQHF. CDR3 DNA: TGTGCCAGCAGTGAAGGGGGGACAGGGAGCAATCAGCCCCAGCATTTT.

The V and J genes are TRBV4-1 and TRBJ2-7; no definite D call. The germline V gene encodes CDR1 MGHRA and CDR2 YSYEKL. Trimming removed 0 bases from V and 3 bases from J, with 15 bases in between. CDR3 length: 16 amino acids. The CDR3 DNA reads TGCGCCAGCAGCCAAGATCTCCGCGTCCAAATCTACGAGCAGTACTTC. Translating gives CASSQDLRVQIYEQYF.

The chain joins TRBV11-2 to TRBJ2-7; 14 bases are shared with TRBD2. This CDR3 contains 16 residues. V shed 6 bases, J shed 7 bases, and the junction held 11 bases outside the gene matches. Germline CDR1 is SGHAT and CDR2 is FQNNGV. The CDR3 loop is CASRRLAGGPGEEQYF. As DNA, the CDR3 is TGTGCCAGCAGAAGACTAGCGGGAGGGCCTGGAGAAGAGCAGTACTTC.

This sequence joins TRBV5-6 and TRBJ2-3; D possibly corresponds to TRBD1 (5 bases). The germline V and J ends were trimmed by 1 base and 6 bases, with 15 bases remaining between them. The germline V gene has CDR1 SGHDT and CDR2 YYEEEE. There are 15 residues in the CDR3. CDR3 protein: CASSLQLPRQDTQYF. The DNA for the CDR3 is TGTGCCAGCAGCTTGCAGCTCCCCAGACAGGATACGCAGTATTTT.